The 24 T cell receptor beta chains given below trace back to one sample, sequenced in a study of T cells in Graves' hyperthyroidism and ophthalmopathy. TCR beta CDR3 regions were amplified from RNA transcripts. HTBI primers were used for first-round RT-PCR of the TCR CDR3. In TCRdb, the multiplex PCR reads were re-called with MiXCR into one record per CDR3 protein. The data show almost 350,000 distinct CDR3 sequences, less than 20% seen once. What was sequenced was blood. The receptor source for this set is a woman in her forties with Graves' ophthalmopathy.

This clonotype was counted at least ten times. One end of the junction is discordant with germline, which a read error may explain. This chain links TRBV5-1 with TRBJ1-3; no reliable D call. Germline assignment: CDR1 SGHRS and CDR2 YFSETQ. This CDR3 comprises 12 residues. CDR3 residues: CASSSDGSTIYF. For the CDR3, the DNA is TGCGCCAGCAGCTCGGACGGAAGCACCATATATTTT.

Ten or more counts support this clonotype. CDR3 residues: CASSEGQTYTEAFF. CDR3 sequence (DNA): TGTGCCAGCAGTGAAGGACAGACTTACACTGAAGCTTTCTTT. The chain joins TRBV6-1 to TRBJ1-1; TRBD1 might be the D (5 bases). Trimming took 1 base from V and 3 from J, leaving 9 bases between them. This CDR3 has 14 amino acids. In germline, CDR1 is MNHNS, CDR2 SASEGT.

Ten or more counts support this clonotype. The chain employs TRBV30 and TRBJ2-7; 8 bases match TRBD1. Per germline, CDR1 GTSNPN and CDR2 SVGIG (reference sequence). J lost 5 bases, V lost 5 bases, and 14 bases had no gene match. The CDR3 runs 15 residues. The CDR3 loop is CAWAMTGVRVHEQYF. CDR3 DNA: TGTGCCTGGGCAATGACAGGGGTACGTGTGCACGAGCAGTACTTC.

This clonotype was seen at least ten times. The chain combines TRBV20-1 with TRBJ1-5; tentative D call: TRBD1 (5 bases). With 4 bases removed from V and 0 bases from J, the gap between germline ends came to 13 bases. There are 15 residues in the CDR3. The germline V gene has CDR1 DFQATT and CDR2 SNEGSKA (reference sequence). The CDR3 DNA sequence: TGCAGTGCTACACCGGGGGGTAATAGCAATCAGCCCCAGCATTTT. As protein: CSATPGGNSNQPQHF.

This clonotype occurred many times. The V and J genes are TRBV6-2 or TRBV6-3 and TRBJ1-1, with D possibly being TRBD1 (5 bases). Per the germline V gene, CDR1 is MNHEY and CDR2 is SVGEGT. This CDR3 comprises 12 residues. V gave up 10 bases and J gave up 1 base, with 10 bases separating them. The CDR3 spells CATRDGNTEAFF. CDR3 nucleotides: TGTGCCACCCGGGACGGGAACACTGAAGCTTTCTTT.

This clonotype was counted between two and nine times. The chain is built from TRBV4-3 and TRBJ2-7; the D gene is possibly TRBD1 (6 bases). Between the trimmed V and J ends, which lost 0 bases and 3 bases, there was a span of 15 bases. The CDR3 extends over 16 amino acids. Germline assignment: CDR1 LGHNA and CDR2 YSLEER. In DNA form, the CDR3 reads TGCGCCAGCAGCCAAGATTCGGGGACATTGGTCTACGAGCAGTACTTC. Its translation is CASSQDSGTLVYEQYF.

Many counts were recorded for this clonotype. This chain joins TRBV7-8 and TRBJ2-7; the match to TRBD2 covers 10 bases. V gave up 5 bases and J gave up 4 bases; unmatched junction bases: 5. CDR3 size: 14 residues. Germline V gene lookup returns CDR1 SGHVS and CDR2 FQNEAQ. CDR3 in DNA: TGTGCCAGCAGCCGAATGACTAGCGGGTACGAGCAGTACTTC. Translation gives CASSRMTSGYEQYF.

This clonotype was counted many times. Here the CDR3 DNA reads TGTGCCAGCAGCAAAAGCCAGGCGAACACTGAAGCTTTCTTT. Amino acids: CASSKSQANTEAFF. This chain uses TRBV7-2 with TRBJ1-1, with D hard to call. V was trimmed by 5 bases and J by 1 base, leaving 11 bases between them. Germline lookup yields CDR1 SGHTA and CDR2 FQGNSA. CDR3 length: 14 residues.

This clonotype occurred many times. V and J are TRBV6-2 or TRBV6-3 and TRBJ2-4, with TRBD2 matching 7 bases. This CDR3 region has 12 residues. CDR1 is MNHEY, CDR2 SVGEGT, per germline. V shed 5 bases and J 6 bases; nucleotides not matched to a gene: 1. The CDR3 DNA follows: TGTGCCAGCAGTCGCGGGGGAAACATTCAGTACTTC. Its translation is CASSRGGNIQYF.

The chain has TRBV12-3 or TRBV12-4 and TRBJ1-1, with 10 bases aligning to TRBD1. V was clipped by 6 bases and J by 11 bases; unmatched bases: 15. The CDR3 is made up of 15 amino acids. DNA for the CDR3: TGTGCCAGCAGCTACGGGACAGGGGATCTCGTGATGGCTTTCTTT. This gives the protein CASSYGTGDLVMAFF.

This clonotype was observed at least ten times. This chain connects TRBV12-3 or TRBV12-4 to TRBJ1-2; possible D gene TRBD1, 6 bases. The CDR3 is 15 residues long. Trimming pared 6 bases from V and 3 bases from J, leaving 17 bases between. The CDR3 protein is CASSPNTGSHYGYTF. The CDR3 DNA reads TGTGCCAGCAGCCCTAATACAGGGAGCCACTATGGCTACACCTTC.

This CDR3 reads CASSFKTGLYGYTF. In DNA form, the CDR3 reads TGTGCCAGCAGCTTTAAGACAGGGTTATATGGCTACACCTTC. This chain connects TRBV11-2 to TRBJ1-2, with TRBD1 matching over 7 bases. Trimming cost V 3 bases and J 5 bases; bases outside gene matches: 6. This CDR3 has 14 amino acids. In germline, CDR1 is SGHAT, CDR2 FQNNGV.

This clonotype was observed at least ten times. This chain uses TRBV11-2 with TRBJ2-1; TRBD1 matches at 8 bases. This CDR3 spans 15 amino acids. Per the germline V gene, CDR1 is SGHAT and CDR2 is FQNNGV. V trimming: 4 bases; J trimming: 1 base; junction bases outside the gene matches: 3. CDR3 in amino acids: CASSSRTGSYNEQFF. CDR3 bases: TGTGCCAGCAGCTCCCGGACAGGGTCCTACAATGAGCAGTTCTTC.

This clonotype was counted at least ten times. The J gene is TRBJ2-2, the V gene TRBV9, with 14 bases lining up with TRBD2. The CDR3 runs to 17 residues. CDR1 is SGDLS and CDR2 is YYNGEE in the germline V gene. The V segment lost 5 bases and the J segment 4 bases; nucleotides outside the gene matches: 7. The CDR3 region is CASSGTSGSGITGELFF. Here the CDR3 DNA reads TGTGCCAGCAGTGGGACTAGCGGGAGTGGGATCACCGGGGAGCTGTTTTTT. Drawing the rest from reference TRBV9 and TRBJ2-2, the complete variable domain is DSGVTQTPKHLITATGQRVTLRCSPRSGDLSVYWYQQSLDQGLQFLIQYYNGEERAKGNILERFSAQQFPDLHSELNLSSLELGDSALYFCASSGTSGSGITGELFFGEGSRLTVL.

This clonotype was detected many times. The CDR3 here is CASRLAGVETQYF. The CDR3 DNA follows: TGTGCCAGCAGGCTAGCGGGAGTGGAGACCCAGTACTTC. The chain carries TRBV6-2 or TRBV6-3 and TRBJ2-5; 10 bases line up with TRBD2. V gave up 6 bases and J gave up 5 bases; unmatched junction bases: 3. Germline V gene sequence: CDR1 MNHEY, CDR2 SVGEGT. CDR3 length equals 13 residues.

This clonotype has at least ten counts. The CDR3 nucleotides are TGTGCCTGGGGCCCACGAAAGAACACTGAAGCTTTCTTT. Residues: CAWGPRKNTEAFF. V is TRBV30 and J is TRBJ1-1; no definite D call. The CDR3 loop spans 13 amino acids. Germline V gene data show CDR1 as GTSNPN and CDR2 as SVGIG (reference sequence). The germline V and J ends were trimmed by 5 bases and 1 base, with 11 bases remaining between them.

The J gene is TRBJ2-5, the V gene TRBV30; D not resolved. Germline CDR1 and CDR2: GTSNPN and SVGIG (reference sequence). CDR3 size: 16 residues. Between the trimmed V and J ends, which lost 1 base and 0 bases, there was a span of 15 bases. CDR3 sequence: CAWSDGQPLYQETQYF. CDR3 DNA: TGTGCCTGGAGTGACGGGCAGCCACTGTACCAAGAGACCCAGTACTTC.

This clonotype was observed at least ten times. The rearrangement joins TRBV20-1 to TRBJ2-7; no reliable D call. The germline gives CDR1 DFQATT, CDR2 SNEGSKA (reference sequence). V dropped 1 base and J dropped 4 bases, with 11 bases sitting between them. The CDR3 consists of 13 residues. The CDR3 is CSARAILRYEQYF. The CDR3 DNA is TGCAGTGCTAGAGCCATTCTGCGGTACGAGCAGTACTTC.

This clonotype was found many times. V gene TRBV6-1 combines with J gene TRBJ1-5, with D hard to call. Deletions cut 6 bases from V and 6 bases from J, with 9 bases between. This CDR3 has 12 amino acids. From germline, CDR1 is MNHNS and CDR2 SASEGT. The CDR3 DNA reads as TGTGCCAGCAGCGAGGACGTTCAGCCCCAGCATTTT. It is translated as CASSEDVQPQHF.

The chain combines TRBV7-8 with TRBJ2-7, with TRBD2 matching 10 bases. Germline values: CDR1 SGHVS, CDR2 FQNEAQ. The V gene end was trimmed by 4 bases and the J gene end by 4 bases; junction bases not matched to a gene: 7. The CDR3 consists of 15 residues. The CDR3 here is CASSSSGRAMYEQYF. The DNA of the CDR3 is TGTGCCAGCAGCTCGAGCGGGAGGGCCATGTACGAGCAGTACTTC. Full variable domain (missing parts from reference TRBV7-8 and TRBJ2-7): GAGVSQSPRYKVAKRGQDVALRCDPISGHVSLFWYQQALGQGPEFLTYFQNEAQLDKSGLPSDRFFAERPEGSVSTLKIQRTQQEDSAVYLCASSSSGRAMYEQYFGPGTRLTVT.

There are many counts of this clonotype. The V call is TRBV28, the J call TRBJ2-7, with TRBD1 as a possible D gene (5 bases). Germline CDR1 reads MDHEN; CDR2 reads SYDVKM. There are 13 residues in the CDR3. V gave up 2 bases and J gave up 6 bases, with 11 bases separating them. CDR3 DNA sequence: TGTGCCAGCAGTTTACCGACAGTGGTCGAGCAGTACTTC. Translation: CASSLPTVVEQYF.

For this clonotype: Given a much more abundant clone one base away, this may be a read error. The chain has TRBV3-1 and TRBJ2-5; 8 nucleotides match TRBD2. Per germline, CDR1 LGHDT and CDR2 YNNKEL (reference sequence). CDR3 length equals 18 residues. This chain's CDR3 is CATSQRPGRAGGGETQYF. The CDR3 DNA is TGTGCCACCAGCCAACGCCCGGGGCGGGCGGGAGGAGGAGAGACCCAGTACTTC.

The genes are TRBV11-2 and TRBJ2-7; D gene ambiguous. The V gene lost 6 bases and the J gene lost 4 bases, with 13 bases spanning the gap. The CDR3 runs to 13 residues. CDR1 is SGHAT and CDR2 is FQNNGV in the germline V gene. In nucleotides, the CDR3 is TGTGCCAGCAGTCTGGGCTTTGGGTACGAGCAGTACTTC. It translates to CASSLGFGYEQYF.

As to this clonotype: Mismatch with germline at one junction end may stem from a read error. V is TRBV5-1 and J is TRBJ2-7; no firm D call. The CDR3 runs to 14 residues. The germline gives CDR1 SGHRS, CDR2 YFSETQ. This chain's CDR3 is CASSRVQLSYEQCF. The CDR3 region has the DNA TGCGCCAGCAGCAGGGTACAGCTATCCTACGAGCAGTGCTTC.